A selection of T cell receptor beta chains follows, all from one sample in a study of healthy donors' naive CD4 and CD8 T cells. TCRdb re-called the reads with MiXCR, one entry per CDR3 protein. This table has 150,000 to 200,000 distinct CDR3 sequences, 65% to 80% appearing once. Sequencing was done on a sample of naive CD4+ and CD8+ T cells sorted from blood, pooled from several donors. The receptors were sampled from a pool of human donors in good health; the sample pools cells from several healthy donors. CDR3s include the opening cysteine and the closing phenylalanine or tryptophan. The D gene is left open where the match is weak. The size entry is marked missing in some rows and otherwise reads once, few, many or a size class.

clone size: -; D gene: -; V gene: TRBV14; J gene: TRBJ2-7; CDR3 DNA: TGTGCCAGCAGCCCTAGCTTCCCCTACGAGCAGTACTTC; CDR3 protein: CASSPSFPYEQYF
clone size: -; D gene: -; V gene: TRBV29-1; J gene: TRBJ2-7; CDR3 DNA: TGCAGCGTGGACCTAGCCGGGGGCGAGCAGTACTTC; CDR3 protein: CSVDLAGGEQYF
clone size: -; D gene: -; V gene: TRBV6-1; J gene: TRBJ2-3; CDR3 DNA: TGTGCCAGCAGTGAAGAGAGCATTACGGGGACCGCCTTTGATACGCAGTATTTT; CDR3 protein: CASSEESITGTAFDTQYF
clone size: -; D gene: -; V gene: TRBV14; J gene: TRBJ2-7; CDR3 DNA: TGTGCCAGCAGCCAAGATGTAGCGGTAAGCTACGAGCAGTACTTC; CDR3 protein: CASSQDVAVSYEQYF
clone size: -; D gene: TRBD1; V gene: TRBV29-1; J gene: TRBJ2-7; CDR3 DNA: TGCAGCGCCGGAGGACAGGGCTCCAACGAGCAGTACTTC; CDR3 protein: CSAGGQGSNEQYF
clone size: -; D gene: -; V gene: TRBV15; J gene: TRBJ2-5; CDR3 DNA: TGTGCCACCAGCAGAGATCTTCGGTTGTCTGGTGATGGCGGAGGCGAGACCCAGTACTTC; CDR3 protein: CATSRDLRLSGDGGGETQYF
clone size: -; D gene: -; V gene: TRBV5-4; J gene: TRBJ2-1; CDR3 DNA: TGTGCCAGCACCCCTGGATCCTACAATGAGCAGTTCTTC; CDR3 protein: CASTPGSYNEQFF
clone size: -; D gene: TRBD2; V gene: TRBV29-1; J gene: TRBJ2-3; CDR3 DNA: TGCAGCGGGGCTAGCGGTAGCACAGATACGCAGTATTTT; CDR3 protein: CSGASGSTDTQYF
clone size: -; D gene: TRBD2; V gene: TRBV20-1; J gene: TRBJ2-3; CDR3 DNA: TGCAGTGCTAGACGAACAGCGGGGGCCGGGGTCGATACGCAGTATTTT; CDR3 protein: CSARRTAGAGVDTQYF
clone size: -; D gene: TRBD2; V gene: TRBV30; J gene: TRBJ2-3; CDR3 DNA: TGTGCCTGGTCCAGGACTAGCGGCACAGATACGCAGTATTTT; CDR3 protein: CAWSRTSGTDTQYF
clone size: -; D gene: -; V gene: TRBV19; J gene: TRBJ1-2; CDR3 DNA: TGTGCCAGTGCGGCAGGGCAGGGCGTACTCCATGGCTACACCTTC; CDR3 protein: CASAAGQGVLHGYTF
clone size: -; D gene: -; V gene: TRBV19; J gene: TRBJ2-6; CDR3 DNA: TGTGCCAGTAGTATAGCAGTATCTGGGGCCAACGTCCTGACTTTC; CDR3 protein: CASSIAVSGANVLTF
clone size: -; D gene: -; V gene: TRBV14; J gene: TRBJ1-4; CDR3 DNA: TGTGCCAGCAGCCAAAGGGGAGTCACGACCAATGAAAAACTGTTTTTT; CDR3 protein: CASSQRGVTTNEKLFF
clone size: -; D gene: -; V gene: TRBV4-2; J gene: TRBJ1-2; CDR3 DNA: TGTGCCAGCAGCCTCAGCATATCAAGCGGGCCTTATGGCTACACCTTC; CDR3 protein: CASSLSISSGPYGYTF
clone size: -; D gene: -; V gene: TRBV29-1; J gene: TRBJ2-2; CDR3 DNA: TGCAGCGCCAGGGATTCCGGGGAGCTGTTTTTT; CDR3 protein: CSARDSGELFF
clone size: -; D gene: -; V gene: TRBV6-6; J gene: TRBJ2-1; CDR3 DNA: TGTGCCAGCAGTTACGAGATAGCATCGGGCGATGAGCAGTTCTTC; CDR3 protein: CASSYEIASGDEQFF
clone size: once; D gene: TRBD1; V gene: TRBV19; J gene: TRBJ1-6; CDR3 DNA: TGTGCCAGTAGTCTTGACAGGGTGGTTAATTCACCCCTCCACTTT; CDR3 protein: CASSLDRVVNSPLHF
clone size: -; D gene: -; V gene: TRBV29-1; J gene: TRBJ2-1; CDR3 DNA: TGCAGCGGAGACTCGCCCGTTGTCGATGAGCAGTTCTTC; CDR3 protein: CSGDSPVVDEQFF
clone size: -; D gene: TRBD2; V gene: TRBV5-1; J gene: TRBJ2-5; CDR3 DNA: TGCGCCAGCAGTCTGAGCGGGGGAGAGACCCAGTACTTC; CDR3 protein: CASSLSGGETQYF
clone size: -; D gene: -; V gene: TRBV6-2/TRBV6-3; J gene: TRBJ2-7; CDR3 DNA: TGTGCCAGCAGTCCACAAGGACAACTGTACGAGCAGTACTTC; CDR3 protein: CASSPQGQLYEQYF
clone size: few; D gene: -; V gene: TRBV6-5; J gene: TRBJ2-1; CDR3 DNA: TGTGCCAGCAGAGAGCTAGACAATGAGCAGTTCTTC; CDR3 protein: CASRELDNEQFF
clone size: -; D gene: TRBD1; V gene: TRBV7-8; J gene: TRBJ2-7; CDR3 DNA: TGTGCCAGCAGCTTAGACGGGACAGCCCTCTACGAGCAGTACTTC; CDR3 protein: CASSLDGTALYEQYF
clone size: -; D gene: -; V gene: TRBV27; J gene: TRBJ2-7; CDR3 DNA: TGTGCCAGCAGCGCGATGGGGCTCGAGCAGTACTTC; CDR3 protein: CASSAMGLEQYF
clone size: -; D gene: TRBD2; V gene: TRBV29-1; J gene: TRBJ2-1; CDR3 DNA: TGCAGCGCAAGACTAGCGAACTACAATGAGCAGTTCTTC; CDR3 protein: CSARLANYNEQFF
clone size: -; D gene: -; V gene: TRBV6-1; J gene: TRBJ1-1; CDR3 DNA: TGTGCCAGCACCGAAGCTTTCTTT; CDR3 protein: CASTEAFF
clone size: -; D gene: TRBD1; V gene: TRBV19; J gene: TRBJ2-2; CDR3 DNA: TGTGCCAGCTGGGACAGGACCTACACCGGGGAGCTGTTTTTT; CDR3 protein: CASWDRTYTGELFF
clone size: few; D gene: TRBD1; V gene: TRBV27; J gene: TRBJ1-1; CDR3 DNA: TGTGCCAGCAGGTTACAGGGGGCAAACACTGAAGCTTTCTTT; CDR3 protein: CASRLQGANTEAFF
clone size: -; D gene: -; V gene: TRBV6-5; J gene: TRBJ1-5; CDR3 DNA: TGTGCCAGCAGTATACGACAGCCCGGGGGCAATCAGCCCCAGCATTTT; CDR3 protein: CASSIRQPGGNQPQHF
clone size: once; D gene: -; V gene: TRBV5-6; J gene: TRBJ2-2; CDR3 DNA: TGTGCCAGCAGCTTAAGCCCCGGTATAGGCGGGGAGCTGTTTTTT; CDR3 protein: CASSLSPGIGGELFF
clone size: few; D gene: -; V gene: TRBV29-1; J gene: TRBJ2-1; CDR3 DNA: TGCAGCGTTGAGGGGTCCGCAGGGGAGAATGAGCAGTTCTTC; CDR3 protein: CSVEGSAGENEQFF
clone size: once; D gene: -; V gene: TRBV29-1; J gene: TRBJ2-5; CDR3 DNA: TGCAGCGTTGCGTCCAGGGGAGAGACCCAGTACTTC; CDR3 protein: CSVASRGETQYF